This TCR beta chain was recovered during a study of blood T cell repertoires in COVID-19. Study information: Acute-phase and convalescent COVID-19 samples originated in the United States, Italy and Spain.

Original processing methods: Amplification with reference gene primers provided the estimates of nucleated cell counts. The assay was immunoSEQ multiplex PCR, and TCRdb's table has in-frame clones only and misses some. V and J calls and clone size are those listed in that table; D and trimming were worked out from the DNA. The sample carries fewer than 200,000 clones, about 90% recorded once. The source of this sequence is a man aged 25 to 40 with COVID-19, enrolled during active disease. Sequenced input: peripheral blood.

The CDR3 sequence is CASSPRWTGGTEAFF. In DNA form, the CDR3 reads TGCGCCAGCAGCCCCCGCTGGACAGGGGGCACTGAAGCTTTCTTT. The V and J genes are TRBV5-1 and TRBJ1-1; 10 nucleotides agree with TRBD1. CDR1 and CDR2 from the germline V gene are SGHRS and YFSETQ. Trimming at V came to 4 bases and at J to 4 bases, leaving 7 bases not matched to a gene. The CDR3 has 15 amino acids.